These 24 T cell receptor beta chains came from one sample sequenced in a study of blood T cell repertoires in COVID-19. Repertoires were generated with immunoSEQ multiplex PCR, while TCRdb's copy carries only in-frame clones and drops some. The sample yields approximately 330,000 clones, approximately 90% seen once. Source material: peripheral blood. The origin of the receptors is a man aged 30 to 39 with COVID-19, enrolled during active disease.

The chain employs TRBV4-2 and TRBJ1-6; D unclear. CDR3 length: 16 amino acids. Trimming removed 0 bases from V and 4 bases from J, with 10 bases in between. Germline CDR1 and CDR2: LGHNA and YNFKEQ. The DNA of the CDR3 is TGTGCCAGCAGCCAAGAAAGGCAGGCGTATAATTCACCCCTCCACTTT. Its translation: CASSQERQAYNSPLHF.

This clone has more than one count but fewer than ten. The chain employs TRBV7-2 and TRBJ1-4, with no clear D. Germline CDR1 is SGHTA and CDR2 is FQGNSA. The V end lost 9 bases, the J end lost 3 bases, and 14 bases lay between the germline ends. This CDR3 is 14 amino acids long. CDR3 amino acids: CASLKAEANEKLFF. CDR3 nucleotides: TGTGCCAGTTTGAAGGCGGAGGCTAATGAAAAACTGTTTTTT.

The chain joins TRBV3-1 (or the pseudogene TRBV3-2) to TRBJ1-2; 8 bases align to TRBD1. This CDR3 has 15 residues. CDR1 LGHDT and CDR2 YNNKEL come from the germline V gene (reference sequence). The V gene end was trimmed by 4 bases and the J gene end by 4 bases; junction bases not matched to a gene: 8. The CDR3 is CASSPPDRASYGYTF. DNA of the CDR3: TGTGCCAGCAGCCCACCGGACAGGGCTTCCTATGGCTACACCTTC.

V is TRBV20-1 and J is TRBJ2-1; D unresolved. Germline CDR1 and CDR2: DFQATT and SNEGSKA (reference sequence). The CDR3 sequence is 8 residues long. Trimming shortened V by 7 bases and J by 10 bases, and 5 bases separated the two germline ends. The CDR3 sequence is CSVQEQFF. The CDR3 DNA reads TGCAGTGTCCAAGAGCAGTTCTTC.

This sequence joins TRBV7-7 and TRBJ2-1, with 11 nucleotides matching TRBD2. The CDR3 is 14 residues long. CDR1 is SSHAT, CDR2 FNYEAQ, per germline (reference sequence). Trimming at V came to 3 bases and at J to 8 bases, leaving 3 bases not matched to a gene. CDR3 DNA: TGTGCCAGCAGCTTTAGCGGGGGGGCAGATGAGCAGTTCTTC. Encoded protein: CASSFSGGADEQFF.

This clone has more than one count but fewer than ten. This chain links TRBV7-6 with TRBJ1-6, with D maybe TRBD1 (5 bases). CDR3 size: 16 residues. V lost 6 bases to trimming and J lost 0 bases, with 12 bases between them. Germline CDR1 SGHVS, CDR2 FNYEAQ. CDR3 sequence reads: CASSPGASSYNSPLHF. DNA for the CDR3: TGTGCCAGCAGTCCTGGGGCAAGCTCCTATAATTCACCCCTCCACTTT.

The chain links TRBV3-1 (or the pseudogene TRBV3-2) to TRBJ2-2; TRBD1 agrees at 12 bases. The trim removed 3 bases at V and 5 bases at J, leaving 4 bases unmatched. This CDR3 is 16 amino acids long. Germline loops: CDR1 LGHDT, CDR2 YNNKEL (reference sequence). Here the CDR3 reads CASSHPGQGATGELFF. As DNA, the CDR3 is TGTGCCAGCAGCCACCCGGGACAGGGGGCGACCGGGGAGCTGTTTTTT.

Only one count was recorded for this clone. This chain joins TRBV9 and TRBJ1-1; D perhaps matches TRBD1 (5 bases). This CDR3 has 15 residues. Trimming stripped 0 bases from V and 0 bases from J, with 9 bases between. Looked up from germline, CDR1 is SGDLS and CDR2 is YYNGEE. CDR3 protein: CASSVGDSLNTEAFF. The CDR3, as DNA: TGTGCCAGCAGCGTAGGAGACAGTTTGAACACTGAAGCTTTCTTT.

This chain joins TRBV6-5 and TRBJ1-1; D remains unclear. This CDR3 spans 13 amino acids. Trimming left V 8 bases short and J 5 bases short, with 15 bases between. CDR1 and CDR2 from the germline V gene are MNHEY and SVGAGI. The CDR3 DNA reads as TGTGCCAGCGTAGCTCTTGGTCAAACTGAAGCTTTCTTT. It translates to CASVALGQTEAFF.

This sequence joins TRBV6-5 and TRBJ1-2, with 10 bases that match TRBD1. Germline CDR1 is MNHEY and CDR2 is SVGAGI. The CDR3 length is 15 residues. The J segment lost 1 base and the V segment lost 2 bases, leaving 1 base of the junction unmatched. The CDR3 nucleotides read TGTGCCAGCAGTTACAGGGACAGGGGTAACTATGGCTACACCTTC. This encodes CASSYRDRGNYGYTF.

This chain uses TRBV6-2 or TRBV6-3 with TRBJ1-1; 7 bases are a match to TRBD1. Germline V gives CDR1 MNHEY, CDR2 SVGEGT. The CDR3 has 13 residues. Trimming at V came to 7 bases and at J to 4 bases, leaving 6 bases not matched to a gene. The CDR3, as DNA: TGTGCCAGCACCCCCACAGGGGTCACTGAAGCTTTCTTT. Translation gives CASTPTGVTEAFF.

V usage is TRBV3-1 (or the pseudogene TRBV3-2) and J usage is TRBJ1-3; TRBD1 is a possible D gene (5 bases). V shed 1 base and J shed 0 bases, with 7 bases lying between them. CDR1 is LGHDT and CDR2 is YNNKEL in the germline V gene (reference sequence). The CDR3 sequence is 15 residues long. The CDR3 coding sequence is TGTGCCAGCAGCCAAGGGGGGGACTCTGGAAACACCATATATTTT. It codes for CASSQGGDSGNTIYF.

The rearrangement uses TRBV7-3 and TRBJ2-1, with 10 bases lining up with TRBD2. Trimming removed 4 bases from V and 5 bases from J; junction bases left unmatched: 5. CDR1 is SGHTA, CDR2 FQGTGA, per germline. CDR3 length: 15 residues. CDR3 DNA: TGTGCCAGCAGCTCACAAGCGGGAGGGAACAATGAGCAGTTCTTC. Amino acids: CASSSQAGGNNEQFF.

V gene TRBV2 combines with J gene TRBJ2-2, with TRBD1 as a possible D gene (6 bases). This CDR3 contains 14 residues. Trimming removed 5 bases from V and 7 bases from J, with 14 bases in between. CDR1 and CDR2 from the germline V gene are SNHLY and FYNNEI. CDR3 protein: CASSQEQGIGELFF. CDR3 bases: TGTGCCAGCAGTCAGGAACAGGGTATCGGGGAGCTGTTTTTT.

This clone was seen a single time. Other DNA sequences in the same sample also yield this CDR3. The rearrangement uses TRBV9 and TRBJ2-5, with 9 bases identical to TRBD1. CDR3 length: 14 amino acids. The germline V gene encodes CDR1 SGDLS and CDR2 YYNGEE. V lost 2 bases and J lost 2; bases outside the gene matches: 1. CDR3 sequence (DNA): TGTGCCAGCAGCGTGGGACAGGGTCAAGAGACCCAGTACTTC. Translated: CASSVGQGQETQYF.

The chain has TRBV19 and TRBJ1-2; a possible D gene is TRBD1 (6 bases). This CDR3 region has 13 residues. CDR1 is LNHDA and CDR2 is SQIVND in the germline V gene (reference sequence). Trimming removed 4 bases at V and 4 bases at J, with 10 bases between. This CDR3 is CASSTQGIYGYTF. The DNA of the CDR3 is TGTGCCAGTAGTACCCAGGGGATCTATGGCTACACCTTC.

This sequence joins TRBV11-2 and TRBJ1-5, with D hard to call. The CDR3 is 13 amino acids. Germline V gene data show CDR1 as SGHAT and CDR2 as FQNNGV. Trimming removed 0 bases from V and 6 bases from J, with 6 bases in between. CDR3 DNA sequence: TGTGCCAGCAGCTTAGATTTGAGTCAGCCCCAGCATTTT. Encoded protein: CASSLDLSQPQHF.

This clone was picked up one time. This chain joins TRBV4-1 and TRBJ1-6; 8 bases map to TRBD1. Germline V CDR1 and CDR2: MGHRA, YSYEKL. J gave up 0 bases and V 0 bases, and 7 bases lay outside the gene matches. There are 19 residues in the CDR3. The CDR3 region is CASSQESWTGSSYNSPLHF. The CDR3 bases are TGCGCCAGCAGCCAAGAGTCCTGGACAGGGAGCTCCTATAATTCACCCCTCCACTTT.

This clone was counted once. The chain couples TRBV19 to TRBJ1-1; TRBD1 agrees at 7 bases. The junction had 6 bases not matched to a gene; V was cut back by 4 bases and J by 1 base. Germline CDR1 reads LNHDA; CDR2 reads SQIVND (reference sequence). This CDR3 has 15 residues. The CDR3 spells CASSKTGTANTEAFF. The CDR3 region has the DNA TGTGCCAGTAGTAAGACAGGGACGGCGAACACTGAAGCTTTCTTT. Looking up the rest from reference TRBV19 and TRBJ1-1 gives the full variable domain: DGGITQSPKYLFRKEGQNVTLSCEQNLNHDAMYWYRQDPGQGLRLIYYSQIVNDFQKGDIAEGYSVSREKKESFPLTVTSAQKNPTAFYLCASSKTGTANTEAFFGQGTRLTVV.

The rearrangement uses TRBV15 and TRBJ1-3, with 10 bases identical to TRBD1. V gave up 5 bases and J gave up 4 bases; unmatched junction bases: 8. The CDR3 runs 16 residues. Germline-derived CDR1 and CDR2 are LNHNV and YYDKDF (reference sequence). The CDR3 loop reads CATSGGTGVLGNTIYF. For the CDR3, the DNA is TGTGCCACCAGCGGGGGGACAGGGGTGTTAGGAAACACCATATATTTT.

This chain uses TRBV2 with TRBJ2-5, with D hard to call. The CDR3 contains 15 residues. The germline V gene has CDR1 SNHLY and CDR2 FYNNEI. The V end lost 6 bases, the J end lost 1 base, and 15 bases lay between the germline ends. The CDR3 DNA is TGTGCCAGCAGCTCCAATCGAGCTAGCCAAGAGACCCAGTACTTC. It yields the protein CASSSNRASQETQYF. The whole variable domain, remainder taken from reference TRBV2 and TRBJ2-5, is EPEVTQTPSHQVTQMGQEVILRCVPISNHLYFYWYRQILGQKVEFLVSFYNNEISEKSEIFDDQFSVERPDGSNFTLKIRSTKLEDSAMYFCASSSNRASQETQYFGPGTRLLVL.

This sequence joins TRBV7-3 and TRBJ1-3, with D tentatively TRBD1 (6 bases). The CDR3 is 15 residues long. Germline CDR1 and CDR2: SGHTA and FQGTGA. V shed 5 bases and J shed 4 bases, with 15 bases lying between them. The CDR3 reads CASSVSGAYGNTIYF. As DNA, the CDR3 is TGTGCCAGCAGCGTTTCAGGGGCTTACGGAAACACCATATATTTT.

The chain employs TRBV5-4 and TRBJ1-2; tentative D call: TRBD1 (5 bases). The CDR3 totals 14 residues. Trimming shortened V by 1 base and J by 5 bases, and 12 bases separated the two germline ends. Looked up from germline, CDR1 is SGHNT and CDR2 is YYREEE (reference sequence). CDR3 sequence (DNA): TGTGCCAGCAGCTTGTTAGGGGATGGGTATGGCTACACCTTC. Encoded protein: CASSLLGDGYGYTF.

This chain joins TRBV6-5 and TRBJ1-1; possible D gene TRBD1, 5 bases. Trimming removed 4 bases from V and 4 bases from J, with 16 bases in between. Looked up from germline, CDR1 is MNHEY and CDR2 is SVGAGI. The CDR3 totals 15 residues. The CDR3: CASSSRAGLGTEAFF. As DNA, the CDR3 is TGTGCCAGCAGTTCCAGGGCTGGGTTGGGCACTGAAGCTTTCTTT.